The text below deals with one TCR beta chain. Method: immunoSEQ multiplex PCR; TCRdb's copy keeps in-frame clones and lacks some. The sample yields 150,000 to 190,000 clones, around nine tenths seen once. This entry belongs to a study of T cell responses to AZD1222 COVID-19 vaccine. Investigators merged groups given second doses at roughly 4 or roughly 12 weeks. CDR3 length: 14 amino acids. Germline-derived CDR1 and CDR2 are SGHTA and FQGTGA. V was trimmed by 2 bases and J by 4 bases, leaving 11 bases between them. This material consisted of peripheral blood, taken 28 days after the second AZD1222 dose. The chain combines TRBV7-3 with TRBJ1-1; D call uncertain. The source is an adult who received the AZD1222 COVID-19 vaccine. CDR3 in amino acids: CASSLGGTSTEAFF. In DNA, the CDR3 is TGTGCCAGCAGCTTAGGAGGTACCAGCACTGAAGCTTTCTTT.